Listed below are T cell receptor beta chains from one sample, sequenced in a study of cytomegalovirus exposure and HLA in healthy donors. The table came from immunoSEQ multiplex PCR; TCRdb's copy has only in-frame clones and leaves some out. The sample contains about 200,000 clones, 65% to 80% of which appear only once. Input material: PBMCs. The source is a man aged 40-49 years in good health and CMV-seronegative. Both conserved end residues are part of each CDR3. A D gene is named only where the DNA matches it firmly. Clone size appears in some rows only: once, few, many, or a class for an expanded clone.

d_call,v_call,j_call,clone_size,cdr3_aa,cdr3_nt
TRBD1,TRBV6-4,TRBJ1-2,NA,CASSLTGGSTEYTF,TGTGCCAGCAGTTTGACAGGGGGGAGTACTGAGTACACCTTC
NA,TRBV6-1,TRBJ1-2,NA,CANGEGGGYTF,TGTGCCAACGGGGAGGGCGGTGGCTACACCTTC
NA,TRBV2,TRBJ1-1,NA,CASSAGLGGTEAFF,TGTGCCAGCAGTGCGGGGTTAGGGGGCACTGAAGCTTTCTTT
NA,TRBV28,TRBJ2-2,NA,CASSEGNTGELFF,TGTGCCAGCAGTGAGGGGAACACCGGGGAGCTGTTTTTT
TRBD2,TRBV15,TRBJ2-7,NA,CATSRVAGGLPYEQYF,TGTGCCACCAGCAGAGTAGCGGGAGGCCTTCCCTACGAGCAGTACTTC
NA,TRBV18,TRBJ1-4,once,CASSPDRKGNEKLFF,TGTGCCAGCTCACCAGATAGGAAGGGGAATGAAAAACTGTTTTTT
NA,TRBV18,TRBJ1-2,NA,CASSPTVNYGYTF,TGTGCCAGCTCACCGACAGTTAACTATGGCTACACCTTC
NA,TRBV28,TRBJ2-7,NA,CASSWGQSSYEQYF,TGTGCCAGCAGTTGGGGACAAAGTTCCTACGAGCAGTACTTC
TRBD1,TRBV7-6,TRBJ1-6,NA,CASSIGQVNSPLHF,TGTGCCAGCAGCATCGGACAGGTTAATTCACCCCTCCACTTT
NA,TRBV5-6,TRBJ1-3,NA,CASSLGRKGNTIYF,TGTGCCAGCAGCTTGGGCAGGAAGGGAAACACCATATATTTT
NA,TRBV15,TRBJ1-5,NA,CATSRSGVQPQHF,TGTGCCACCAGCAGGTCAGGGGTTCAGCCCCAGCATTTT
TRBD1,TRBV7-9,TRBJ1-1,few,CASSPRDRDENTEAFF,TGTGCCAGCAGCCCTCGGGACAGGGACGAGAACACTGAAGCTTTCTTT
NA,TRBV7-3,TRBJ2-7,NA,CASSFEQATEQYF,TGTGCCAGCAGCTTCGAACAGGCGACCGAGCAGTACTTC
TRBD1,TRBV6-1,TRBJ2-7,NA,CASSEIGGRLYEQYF,TGTGCCAGCAGTGAAATAGGGGGCCGCCTCTACGAGCAGTACTTC
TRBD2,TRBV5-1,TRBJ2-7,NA,CASSASGSGVGEQYF,TGCGCCAGCAGCGCTAGCGGGAGTGGTGTTGGCGAGCAGTACTTC
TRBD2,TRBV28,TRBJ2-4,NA,CASSLLGRAGAKNIQYF,TGTGCCAGCAGTTTACTCGGGAGGGCGGGGGCCAAAAACATTCAGTACTTC
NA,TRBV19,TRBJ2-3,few,CASSIRDTYTDTQYF,TGTGCCAGTAGTATCCGGGACACCTACACAGATACGCAGTATTTT
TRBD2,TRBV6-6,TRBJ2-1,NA,CASSPGLAGVRFF,TGTGCCAGCAGTCCCGGACTAGCGGGGGTTCGGTTCTTC
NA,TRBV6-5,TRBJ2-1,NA,CASSPGVYNEQFF,TGTGCCAGCAGCCCGGGGGTGTACAATGAGCAGTTCTTC
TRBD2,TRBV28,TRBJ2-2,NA,CASSALGLAGVGELFF,TGTGCCAGCAGTGCGCTGGGACTAGCGGGGGTCGGGGAGCTGTTTTTT
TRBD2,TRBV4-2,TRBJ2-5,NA,CASSQALAGGQETQYF,TGTGCCAGCAGCCAAGCTCTAGCGGGAGGGCAAGAGACCCAGTACTTC
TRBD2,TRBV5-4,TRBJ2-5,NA,CASSSLGAGGPQETQYF,TGTGCCAGCAGCTCATTGGGAGCGGGAGGCCCCCAAGAGACCCAGTACTTC